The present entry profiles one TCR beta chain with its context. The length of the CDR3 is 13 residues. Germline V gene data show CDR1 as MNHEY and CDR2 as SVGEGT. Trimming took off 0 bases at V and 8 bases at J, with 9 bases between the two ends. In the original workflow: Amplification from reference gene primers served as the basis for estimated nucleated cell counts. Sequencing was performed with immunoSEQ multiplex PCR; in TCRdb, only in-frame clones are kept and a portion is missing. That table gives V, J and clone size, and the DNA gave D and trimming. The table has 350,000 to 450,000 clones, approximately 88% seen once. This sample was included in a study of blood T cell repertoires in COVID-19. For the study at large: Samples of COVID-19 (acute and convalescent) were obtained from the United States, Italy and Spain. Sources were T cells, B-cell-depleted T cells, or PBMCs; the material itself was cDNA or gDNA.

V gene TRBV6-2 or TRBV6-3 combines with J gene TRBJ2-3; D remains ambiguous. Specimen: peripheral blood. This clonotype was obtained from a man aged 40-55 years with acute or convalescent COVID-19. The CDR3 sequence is CASSYSSRGTQYF. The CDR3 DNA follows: TGTGCCAGCAGTTACTCGTCGAGAGGTACGCAGTATTTT.